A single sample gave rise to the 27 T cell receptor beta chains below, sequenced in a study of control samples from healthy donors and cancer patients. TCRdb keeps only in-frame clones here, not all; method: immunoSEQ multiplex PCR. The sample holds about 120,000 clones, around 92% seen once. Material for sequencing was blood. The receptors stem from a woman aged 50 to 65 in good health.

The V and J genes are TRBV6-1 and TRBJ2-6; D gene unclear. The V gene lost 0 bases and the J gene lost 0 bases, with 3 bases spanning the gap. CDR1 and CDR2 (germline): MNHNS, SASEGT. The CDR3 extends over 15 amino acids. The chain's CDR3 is CASSEAASGANVLTF. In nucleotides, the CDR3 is TGTGCCAGCAGTGAAGCAGCCTCTGGGGCCAACGTCCTGACTTTC.

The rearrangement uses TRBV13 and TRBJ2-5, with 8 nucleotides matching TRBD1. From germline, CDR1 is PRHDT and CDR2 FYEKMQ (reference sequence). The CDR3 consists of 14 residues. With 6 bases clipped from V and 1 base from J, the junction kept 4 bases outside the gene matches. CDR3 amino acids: CASRGDRSQETQYF. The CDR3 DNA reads TGTGCCAGCAGGGGGGACAGGTCCCAAGAGACCCAGTACTTC.

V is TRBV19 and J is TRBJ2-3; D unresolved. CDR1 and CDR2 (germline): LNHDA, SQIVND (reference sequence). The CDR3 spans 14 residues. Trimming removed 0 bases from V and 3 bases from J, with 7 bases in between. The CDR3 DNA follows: TGTGCCAGTAGTATAGATCGGGCAACAGATACGCAGTATTTT. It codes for CASSIDRATDTQYF.

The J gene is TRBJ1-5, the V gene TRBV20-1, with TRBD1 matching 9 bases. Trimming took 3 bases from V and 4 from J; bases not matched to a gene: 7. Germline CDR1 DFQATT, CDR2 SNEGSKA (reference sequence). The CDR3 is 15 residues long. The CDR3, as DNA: TGCAGTGCTAGTACCGGGACAGGGACGAATCAGCCCCAGCATTTT. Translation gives CSASTGTGTNQPQHF.

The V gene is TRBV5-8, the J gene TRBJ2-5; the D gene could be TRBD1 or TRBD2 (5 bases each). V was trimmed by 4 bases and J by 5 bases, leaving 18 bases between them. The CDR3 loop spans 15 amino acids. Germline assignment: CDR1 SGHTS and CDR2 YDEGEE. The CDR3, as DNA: TGTGCCAGCAGCCCGGGTGCAGGGACGAGGGAGACCCAGTACTTC. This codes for CASSPGAGTRETQYF.

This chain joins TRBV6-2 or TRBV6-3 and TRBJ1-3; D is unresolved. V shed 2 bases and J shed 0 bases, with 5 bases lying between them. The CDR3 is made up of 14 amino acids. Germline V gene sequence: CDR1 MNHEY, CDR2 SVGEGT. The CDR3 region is CASSYENSGNTIYF. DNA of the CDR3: TGTGCCAGCAGTTACGAGAACTCTGGAAACACCATATATTTT.

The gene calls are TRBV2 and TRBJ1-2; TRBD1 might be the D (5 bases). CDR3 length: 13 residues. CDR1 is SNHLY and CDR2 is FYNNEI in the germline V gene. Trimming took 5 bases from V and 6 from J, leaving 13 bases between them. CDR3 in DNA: TGTGCCAGCAGTTTACAGGTTATAGATGGCTACACCTTC. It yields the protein CASSLQVIDGYTF.

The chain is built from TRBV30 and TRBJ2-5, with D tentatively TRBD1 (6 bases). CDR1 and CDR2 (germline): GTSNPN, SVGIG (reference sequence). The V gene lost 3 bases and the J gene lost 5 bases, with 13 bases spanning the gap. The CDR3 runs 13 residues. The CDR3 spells CAWSRWQGETQYF. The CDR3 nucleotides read TGTGCCTGGAGCCGTTGGCAGGGGGAGACCCAGTACTTC.

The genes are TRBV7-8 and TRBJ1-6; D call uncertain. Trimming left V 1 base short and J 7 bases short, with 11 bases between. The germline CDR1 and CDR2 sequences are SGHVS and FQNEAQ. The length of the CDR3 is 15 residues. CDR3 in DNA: TGTGCCAGCAGCTTAGGGAGAACGGGAAATTCACCCCTCCACTTT. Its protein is CASSLGRTGNSPLHF.

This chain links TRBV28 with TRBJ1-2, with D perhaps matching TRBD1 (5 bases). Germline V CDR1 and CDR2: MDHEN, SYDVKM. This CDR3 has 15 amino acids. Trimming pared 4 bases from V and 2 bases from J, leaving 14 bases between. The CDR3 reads CASSWEGRPNYGYTF. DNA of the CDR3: TGTGCCAGCAGTTGGGAGGGACGGCCAAACTATGGCTACACCTTC.

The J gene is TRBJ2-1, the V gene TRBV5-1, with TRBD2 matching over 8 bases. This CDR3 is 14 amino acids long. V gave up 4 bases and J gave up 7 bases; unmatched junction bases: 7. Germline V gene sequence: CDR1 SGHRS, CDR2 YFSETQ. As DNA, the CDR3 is TGCGCCAGCAGCCCAGCGGGAGTGTATAATGAGCAGTTCTTC. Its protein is CASSPAGVYNEQFF.

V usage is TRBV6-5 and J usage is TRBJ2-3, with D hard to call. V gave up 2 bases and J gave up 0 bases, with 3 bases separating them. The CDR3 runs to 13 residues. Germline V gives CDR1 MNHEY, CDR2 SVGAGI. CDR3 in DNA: TGTGCCAGCAGTTACAGCAGCACAGATACGCAGTATTTT. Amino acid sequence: CASSYSSTDTQYF.

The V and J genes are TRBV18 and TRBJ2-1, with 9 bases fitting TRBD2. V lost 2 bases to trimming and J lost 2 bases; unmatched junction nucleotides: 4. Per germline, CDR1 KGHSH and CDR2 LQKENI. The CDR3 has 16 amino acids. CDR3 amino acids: CASSPVTSGPYNEQFF. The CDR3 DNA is TGTGCCAGCTCACCAGTAACTAGCGGGCCCTACAATGAGCAGTTCTTC.

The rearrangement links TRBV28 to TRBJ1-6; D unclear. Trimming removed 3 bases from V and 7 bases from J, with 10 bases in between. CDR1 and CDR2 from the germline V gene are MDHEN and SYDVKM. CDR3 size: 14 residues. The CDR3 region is CASSLQFSNSPLHF. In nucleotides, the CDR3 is TGTGCCAGCAGTTTGCAGTTCAGCAATTCACCCCTCCACTTT.

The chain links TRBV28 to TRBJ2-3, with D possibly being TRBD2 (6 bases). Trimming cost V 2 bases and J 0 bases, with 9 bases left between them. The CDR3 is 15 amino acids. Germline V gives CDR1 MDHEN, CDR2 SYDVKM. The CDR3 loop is CASSLGGASTDTQYF. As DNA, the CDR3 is TGTGCCAGCAGTTTAGGCGGGGCGAGCACAGATACGCAGTATTTT.

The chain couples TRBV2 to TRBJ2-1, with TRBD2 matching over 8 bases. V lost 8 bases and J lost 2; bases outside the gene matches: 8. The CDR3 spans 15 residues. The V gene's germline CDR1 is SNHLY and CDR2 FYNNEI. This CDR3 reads CASGPGLVTYNEQFF. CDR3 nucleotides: TGTGCCAGCGGCCCGGGACTAGTCACCTACAATGAGCAGTTCTTC. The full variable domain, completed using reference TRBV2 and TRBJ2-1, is EPEVTQTPSHQVTQMGQEVILRCVPISNHLYFYWYRQILGQKVEFLVSFYNNEISEKSEIFDDQFSVERPDGSNFTLKIRSTKLEDSAMYFCASGPGLVTYNEQFFGPGTRLTVL.

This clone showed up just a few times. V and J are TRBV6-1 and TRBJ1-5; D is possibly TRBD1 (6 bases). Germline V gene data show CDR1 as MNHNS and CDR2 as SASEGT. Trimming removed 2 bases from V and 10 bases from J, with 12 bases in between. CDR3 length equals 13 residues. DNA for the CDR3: TGTGCCAGCAGTGAAATGGGGGGCGAACCCCAGCATTTT. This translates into CASSEMGGEPQHF.

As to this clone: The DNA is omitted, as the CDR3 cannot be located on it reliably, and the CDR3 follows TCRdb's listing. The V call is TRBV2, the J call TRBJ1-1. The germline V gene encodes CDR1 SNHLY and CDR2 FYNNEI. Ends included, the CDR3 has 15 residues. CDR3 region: CASSELRAGRTEAFF.

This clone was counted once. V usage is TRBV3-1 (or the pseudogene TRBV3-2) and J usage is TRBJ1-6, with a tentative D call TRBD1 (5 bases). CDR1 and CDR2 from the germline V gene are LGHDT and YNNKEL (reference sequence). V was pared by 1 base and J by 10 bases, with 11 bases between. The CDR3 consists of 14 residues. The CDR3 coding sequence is TGTGCCAGCAGCCAAGTCGGGGGTGAGTCACCCCTCCACTTT. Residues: CASSQVGGESPLHF.

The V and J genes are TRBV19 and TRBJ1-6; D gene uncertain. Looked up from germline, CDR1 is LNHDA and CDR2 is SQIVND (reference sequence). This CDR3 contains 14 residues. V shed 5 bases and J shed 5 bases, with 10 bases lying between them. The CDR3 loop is CASSHLRDNSPLHF. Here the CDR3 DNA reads TGTGCCAGTAGTCATCTTAGGGATAATTCACCCCTCCACTTT. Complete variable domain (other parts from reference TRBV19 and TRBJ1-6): DGGITQSPKYLFRKEGQNVTLSCEQNLNHDAMYWYRQDPGQGLRLIYYSQIVNDFQKGDIAEGYSVSREKKESFPLTVTSAQKNPTAFYLCASSHLRDNSPLHFGNGTRLTVT.

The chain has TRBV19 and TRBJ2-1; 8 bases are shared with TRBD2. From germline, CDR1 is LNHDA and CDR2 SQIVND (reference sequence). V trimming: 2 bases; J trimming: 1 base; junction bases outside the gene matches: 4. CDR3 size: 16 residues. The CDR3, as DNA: TGTGCCAGTAGTATACGTCCGGGAGGGTCCTACAATGAGCAGTTCTTC. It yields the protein CASSIRPGGSYNEQFF.

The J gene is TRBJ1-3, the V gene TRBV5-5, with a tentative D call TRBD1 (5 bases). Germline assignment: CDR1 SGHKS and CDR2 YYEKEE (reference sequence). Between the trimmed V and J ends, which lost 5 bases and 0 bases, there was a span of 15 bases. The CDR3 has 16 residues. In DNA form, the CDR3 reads TGTGCCAGCAGACAAATACAGGAGTTCTCTGGAAACACCATATATTTT. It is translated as CASRQIQEFSGNTIYF.

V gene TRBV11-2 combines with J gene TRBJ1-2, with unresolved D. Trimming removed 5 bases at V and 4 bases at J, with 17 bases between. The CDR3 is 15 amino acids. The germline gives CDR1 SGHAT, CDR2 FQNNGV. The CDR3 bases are TGTGCCAGCAGCCTAGTGGGCGGTATGGCCTATGGCTACACCTTC. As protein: CASSLVGGMAYGYTF.

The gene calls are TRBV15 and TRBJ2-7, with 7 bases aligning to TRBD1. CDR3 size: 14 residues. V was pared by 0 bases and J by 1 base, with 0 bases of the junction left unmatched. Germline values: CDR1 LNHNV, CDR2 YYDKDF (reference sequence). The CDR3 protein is CATSRDRGSYEQYF. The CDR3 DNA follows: TGTGCCACCAGCAGAGACAGGGGGTCCTACGAGCAGTACTTC. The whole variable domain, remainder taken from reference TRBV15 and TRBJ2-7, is DAMVIQNPRYQVTQFGKPVTLSCSQTLNHNVMYWYQQKSSQAPKLLFHYYDKDFNNEADTPDNFQSRRPNTSFCFLDIRSPGLGDTAMYLCATSRDRGSYEQYFGPGTRLTVT.

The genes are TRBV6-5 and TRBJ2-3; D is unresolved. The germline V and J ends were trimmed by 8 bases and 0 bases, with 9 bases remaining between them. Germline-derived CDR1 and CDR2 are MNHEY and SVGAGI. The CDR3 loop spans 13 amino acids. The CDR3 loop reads CASGRSSTDTQYF. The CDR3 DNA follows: TGTGCCAGCGGGCGTTCCAGCACAGATACGCAGTATTTT.

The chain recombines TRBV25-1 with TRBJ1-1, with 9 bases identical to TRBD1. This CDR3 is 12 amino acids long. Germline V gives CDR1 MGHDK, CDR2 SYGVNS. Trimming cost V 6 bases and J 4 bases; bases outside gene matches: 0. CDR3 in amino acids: CASRTGGTEAFF. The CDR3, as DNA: TGTGCCAGCAGGACAGGGGGCACTGAAGCTTTCTTT. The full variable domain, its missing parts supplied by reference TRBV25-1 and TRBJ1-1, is EADIYQTPRYLVIGTGKKITLECSQTMGHDKMYWYQQDPGMELHLIHYSYGVNSTEKGDLSSESTVSRIRTEHFPLTLESARPSHTSQYLCASRTGGTEAFFGQGTRLTVV.

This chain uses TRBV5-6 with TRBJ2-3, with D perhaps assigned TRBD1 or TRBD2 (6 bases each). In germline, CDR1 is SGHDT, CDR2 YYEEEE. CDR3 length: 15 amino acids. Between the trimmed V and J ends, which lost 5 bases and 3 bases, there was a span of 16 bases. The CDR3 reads CASSPWGAGTDTQYF. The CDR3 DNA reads TGTGCCAGCAGTCCCTGGGGGGCGGGAACAGATACGCAGTATTTT.